This T cell receptor beta chain stems from a study of cytomegalovirus exposure and HLA in healthy donors. The primer mix had 60 Vbeta and 13 Jbeta primers. The table came from immunoSEQ multiplex PCR; TCRdb's copy has only in-frame clones and leaves some out. The table records roughly 250,000 clones, around 80% of them present only once. Concerning this clone itself: The antigen is undetermined.

Study conclusions and caveats: V- and J-gene trimming of TCR beta was linked (in a later analysis) to a missense DCLRE1C variant. Sequences of the TCR beta chain were said to predict the HLA-A and HLA-B alleles of most subjects accurately. There were reportedly fewer N-insertions in an Asian-associated ancestry cluster than the approximately 670-donor mean, in a later analysis.

The sequenced material came from PBMCs. This TCR was recovered from a girl aged 2-10 years in good health and CMV-seronegative.

CDR3 residues: CASSSMGLAADTQYF. CDR3 sequence (DNA): TGTGCCAGCAGCTCAATGGGGCTAGCGGCAGATACGCAGTATTTT. V and J are TRBV7-3 and TRBJ2-3, with 7 bases fitting TRBD2. Germline V lookup: CDR1 SGHTA, CDR2 FQGTGA. Unmatched junction bases numbered 8, after V lost 4 bases and J lost 4 bases. The CDR3 length is 15 residues. The whole variable domain, remainder taken from reference TRBV7-3 and TRBJ2-3, is GAGVSQTPSNKVTEKGKYVELRCDPISGHTALYWYRQSLGQGPEFLIYFQGTGAADDSGLPNDRFFAVRPEGSVSTLKIQRTERGDSAVYLCASSSMGLAADTQYFGPGTRLTVL.